This TCR beta chain was sequenced in a study of control samples from healthy donors and cancer patients (dated by TCRdb to 2019 to 2021). Note on this clone: The antigen it recognizes is unknown. Base qualities are not provided; no much larger clone lies one nucleotide away.

The CDR1 and CDR2 encoded by the germline V gene (reference sequence) are SEHNR and FQNEAQ. The CDR3 numbers 15 residues from cysteine through phenylalanine. Only CDR3 DNA is held: 45 bases, read in frame from base 1. V is clipped by 3 bases and J by 0 bases, and the sequence between their germline boundaries is 11 bases long. Preparation of the library involved the immunoSEQ multiplex PCR assay. TCRdb stores this immuneACCESS table with in-frame sequences only. Part of the clones is absent; in the studies checked, under half of the shortfall reflects unresolved V genes, and no reason is known for the rest. In this sample the table shows just over 150,000 clones, approximately 93% of which occur a single time. Over 2% of the sample belongs to the ten largest clones.

The sequence came from a man in his fifties in good health. The sequence links TRBV7-9 to TRBJ1-1; D gene: possibly TRBD1, on 5 matching bases. Sequenced material: blood. The CDR3 in this case is CASSLSGTVNTEAFF. The nucleotides are TGTGCCAGCAGCTTGTCCGGGACGGTGAACACTGAAGCTTTCTTT.